This TCR beta chain appears in the sequencing data of a study of shared clonotypes between healthy human individuals. Study-wide context: The people who gave samples were a couple of women and a few men aged 18 to 49. Whole-study results and caveats: The generation probabilities recorded for non-shared clonotypes fell below those of clonotypes shared by all four donors.

This clone was detected once. Its antigen is still unknown. With 3 bases removed from V and 4 bases from J, the gap between germline ends came to 10 bases. The CDR3 loop spans 15 amino acids. From germline, CDR1 is MNHEY and CDR2 SMNVEV (reference sequence). Adult Caucasians living in Nashville, Tennessee made up all of the donors. Every subset had its genomic DNA shared out evenly among several immunoSEQ plates. Profiled with immunoSEQ multiplex PCR; TCRdb holds only in-frame clones, not every one. The data hold millions of clones, with just over 90% observed a single time. The rearrangement uses TRBV27 and TRBJ1-6; the D is unclear. The source material was naive CD4+ T cells sorted from blood. As for subset: CD45RA+ positively selected. The sequence derives from a man between 18 and 35 years old in good health. The DNA of the CDR3 is TGTGCCAGCAGTTTGTGGGCAGATTATAATTCACCCCTCCACTTT. Translated: CASSLWADYNSPLHF.